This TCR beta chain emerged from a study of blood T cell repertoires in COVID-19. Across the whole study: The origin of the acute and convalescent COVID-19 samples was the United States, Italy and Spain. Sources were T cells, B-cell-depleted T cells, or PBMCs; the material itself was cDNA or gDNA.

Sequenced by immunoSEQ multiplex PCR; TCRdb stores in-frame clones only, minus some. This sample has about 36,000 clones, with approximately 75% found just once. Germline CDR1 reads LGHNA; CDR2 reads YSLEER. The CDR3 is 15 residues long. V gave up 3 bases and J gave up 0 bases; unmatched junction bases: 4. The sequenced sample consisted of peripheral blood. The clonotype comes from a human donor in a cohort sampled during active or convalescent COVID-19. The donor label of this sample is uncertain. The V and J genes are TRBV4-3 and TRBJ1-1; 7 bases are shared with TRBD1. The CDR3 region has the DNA TGCGCCAGCAGCCACACGACAGGGATGAACACTGAAGCTTTCTTT. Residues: CASSHTTGMNTEAFF.